The next 29 T cell receptor beta chains were all read from a single sample in a study of blood T cell repertoires in COVID-19. TCRdb keeps only in-frame clones here, not all; method: immunoSEQ multiplex PCR. The sample holds fewer than 250,000 clones, about 83% seen once. The sequencing sample was made of PBMCs or T cells enriched from blood (not recorded which). These receptors originate from a woman between 50 and 59 years old who had recovered from COVID-19.

V gene TRBV15 combines with J gene TRBJ2-5; possibly TRBD2 for D (6 bases). CDR1 and CDR2 (germline): LNHNV, YYDKDF (reference sequence). Trimming cost V 1 base and J 5 bases, with 17 bases left between them. The length of the CDR3 is 16 residues. CDR3 sequence: CATSRGVVEGSETQYF. The CDR3 DNA sequence: TGTGCCACCAGCAGAGGGGTGGTGGAGGGGTCGGAGACCCAGTACTTC. Supplemented by reference TRBV15 and TRBJ2-5, the full variable domain reads DAMVIQNPRYQVTQFGKPVTLSCSQTLNHNVMYWYQQKSSQAPKLLFHYYDKDFNNEADTPDNFQSRRPNTSFCFLDIRSPGLGDTAMYLCATSRGVVEGSETQYFGPGTRLLVL.

This chain joins TRBV25-1 and TRBJ2-2, with no clear D. The CDR3 is made up of 14 amino acids. Germline values: CDR1 MGHDK, CDR2 SYGVNS. The V end lost 3 bases, the J end lost 1 base, and 6 bases lay between the germline ends. The CDR3 coding sequence is TGTGCCAGCAGTGATGGAGTGAACACCGGGGAGCTGTTTTTT. This sequence encodes CASSDGVNTGELFF.

The chain couples TRBV5-4 to TRBJ1-4; TRBD1 aligns across 12 bases. CDR1 is SGHNT and CDR2 is YYREEE in the germline V gene (reference sequence). The length of the CDR3 is 17 residues. J lost 6 bases, V lost 3 bases, and 9 bases had no gene match. In DNA form, the CDR3 reads TGTGCCAGCAGCTCCGGGACAGGGGGCAAAGAGGATGAAAAACTGTTTTTT. Encoded protein: CASSSGTGGKEDEKLFF.

The DNA of the CDR3 is TGCAGCGTTGTACAGGGGTCCTCTGGGGCCAACGTCCTGACTTTC. Protein: CSVVQGSSGANVLTF. The V and J genes are TRBV29-1 and TRBJ2-6; TRBD1 aligns across 7 bases. The V and J ends lost 4 bases and 0 bases, in that order; junction bases with no gene match: 3. The CDR3 sequence is 15 residues long. Germline assignment: CDR1 SQVTM and CDR2 ANQGSEA.

The chain links TRBV4-1 to TRBJ1-3; 11 positions agree with TRBD1. The V gene end was trimmed by 0 bases and the J gene end by 0 bases; junction bases not matched to a gene: 10. Germline values: CDR1 MGHRA, CDR2 YSYEKL. The CDR3 totals 20 residues. The CDR3 nucleotides are TGCGCCAGCAGCCAAGATAGGACAGGGGGCCGGTCCCACTCTGGAAACACCATATATTTT. Protein product: CASSQDRTGGRSHSGNTIYF.

The J gene is TRBJ1-3, the V gene TRBV3-1 (or the pseudogene TRBV3-2); D is ambiguous. With 1 base removed from V and 2 bases from J, the gap between germline ends came to 9 bases. CDR1 is LGHDT, CDR2 YNNKEL, per germline (reference sequence). The CDR3 loop spans 15 amino acids. DNA of the CDR3: TGTGCCAGCAGCCAAGTCTCTGTTACTGGAAACACCATATATTTT. Its protein product is CASSQVSVTGNTIYF.

J is TRBJ1-2 and V is TRBV28, with 9 nucleotides matching TRBD1. This CDR3 region has 18 residues. The V segment lost 8 bases and the J segment 7 bases; nucleotides outside the gene matches: 23. Looked up from germline, CDR1 is MDHEN and CDR2 is SYDVKM. The CDR3 DNA sequence: TGTGCCAGCGTTGGGCTCGGGGGCCCGGGACAGGGAAATTCTGGCTACACCTTC. This codes for CASVGLGGPGQGNSGYTF.

This chain connects TRBV7-9 to TRBJ1-6, with 7 positions matching TRBD1. V gave up 1 base and J gave up 8 bases; unmatched junction bases: 8. The CDR3 runs to 16 residues. The V gene's germline CDR1 is SEHNR and CDR2 FQNEAQ (reference sequence). The CDR3 coding sequence is TGTGCCAGCAGCTTAGGAGGCGGCAGGGGGGATTCACCCCTCCACTTT. Translation gives CASSLGGGRGDSPLHF.

The chain couples TRBV4-3 to TRBJ1-2; possible D gene TRBD1, 5 bases. This CDR3 region has 18 residues. Per germline, CDR1 LGHNA and CDR2 YSLEER. The germline V and J ends were trimmed by 1 base and 0 bases, with 18 bases remaining between them. CDR3 loop: CASSQGVVGDSTNYGYTF. Written as DNA, the CDR3 is TGCGCCAGCAGCCAAGGGGTTGTTGGAGACAGTACTAACTATGGCTACACCTTC.

The chain uses TRBV4-3 and TRBJ2-1; a possible D gene is TRBD1 (6 bases). V was trimmed by 4 bases and J by 4 bases, leaving 11 bases between them. In germline, CDR1 is LGHNA, CDR2 YSLEER. The CDR3 is made up of 14 amino acids. CDR3 protein: CASSRRDTYNEQFF. In DNA form, the CDR3 reads TGCGCCAGCAGCCGCCGGGACACGTACAATGAGCAGTTCTTC.

J is TRBJ2-3 and V is TRBV5-4, with 14 bases aligning to TRBD2. Germline lookup yields CDR1 SGHNT and CDR2 YYREEE (reference sequence). V gave up 3 bases and J gave up 9 bases; unmatched junction bases: 18. The CDR3 runs to 19 residues. CDR3 sequence (DNA): TGTGCCAGCAGCTCCGGGACTAGCGGGGGCCCCGTCGGATTTGGAACGCAGTATTTT. Its protein is CASSSGTSGGPVGFGTQYF. Filled out from reference TRBV5-4 and TRBJ2-3, the complete variable domain reads ETGVTQSPTHLIKTRGQQVTLRCSSQSGHNTVSWYQQALGQGPQFIFQYYREEENGRGNFPPRFSGLQFPNYSSELNVNALELDDSALYLCASSSGTSGGPVGFGTQYFGPGTRLTVL.

The chain has TRBV4-3 and TRBJ2-1; D ambiguous. The germline CDR1 and CDR2 sequences are LGHNA and YSLEER. Trimming pared 1 base from V and 5 bases from J, leaving 12 bases between. This CDR3 has 15 residues. DNA of the CDR3: TGCGCCAGCAGCCAAGTATCCAGGTCCAACAATGAGCAGTTCTTC. This codes for CASSQVSRSNNEQFF.

J is TRBJ1-2 and V is TRBV20-1, with no clear D. The length of the CDR3 is 11 residues. CDR1 DFQATT and CDR2 SNEGSKA come from the germline V gene (reference sequence). V lost 3 bases to trimming and J lost 7 bases, with 9 bases between them. In nucleotides, the CDR3 is TGCAGTGCTAGGCCCGGTTCTGGCTACACCTTC. It encodes CSARPGSGYTF.

The chain joins TRBV3-1 (or the pseudogene TRBV3-2) to TRBJ1-2; D not certain. Trimming took off 3 bases at V and 5 bases at J, with 7 bases between the two ends. In germline, CDR1 is LGHDT, CDR2 YNNKEL (reference sequence). The CDR3 covers 12 residues. The CDR3 DNA reads TGTGCCAGCAGCCATGGCGGATATGGCTACACCTTC. This gives the protein CASSHGGYGYTF.

The chain combines TRBV5-8 with TRBJ2-1; TRBD2 matches at 8 bases. CDR1 SGHTS and CDR2 YDEGEE come from the germline V gene. J gave up 10 bases and V 2 bases, and 8 bases lay outside the gene matches. The CDR3 length is 14 residues. The CDR3 protein is CASSFPAGDLEQFF. The CDR3 DNA follows: TGTGCCAGCAGCTTCCCAGCGGGAGATCTGGAGCAGTTCTTC.

This clone is a singleton in its sample. At the DNA level, this CDR3 is encoded by other sequences in the same sample as well. The chain joins TRBV6-2 or TRBV6-3 to TRBJ2-3; D unclear. V was shortened by 0 bases and J by 0 bases, with 7 bases between the two germline ends. The length of the CDR3 is 15 residues. The germline gives CDR1 MNHEY, CDR2 SVGEGT. The DNA for the CDR3 is TGTGCCAGCAGTTACTCCCGGGTGAGCACAGATACGCAGTATTTT. As protein: CASSYSRVSTDTQYF.

This sequence joins TRBV4-2 and TRBJ1-1; D remains ambiguous. V was clipped by 6 bases and J by 0 bases, with 11 bases between them. The CDR3 is 14 residues long. CDR1 is LGHNA and CDR2 is YNFKEQ in the germline V gene. DNA of the CDR3: TGTGCCAGCAGGGAGAGCGCGTTGAACACTGAAGCTTTCTTT. It specifies CASRESALNTEAFF.

This sequence joins TRBV19 and TRBJ1-6, with D hard to call. V gave up 7 bases and J gave up 7 bases, with 20 bases separating them. The CDR3 totals 16 residues. Per germline, CDR1 LNHDA and CDR2 SQIVND (reference sequence). CDR3 residues: CASTTGSSPGNSPLHF. In DNA, the CDR3 is TGTGCCAGTACCACGGGGTCTTCGCCGGGGAATTCACCCCTCCACTTT.

This chain uses TRBV29-1 with TRBJ2-1, with 7 bases that match TRBD1. Germline CDR1 reads SQVTM; CDR2 reads ANQGSEA. The CDR3 covers 14 residues. Trimming removed 6 bases from V and 4 bases from J; junction bases left unmatched: 9. The CDR3 loop reads CSVATRQGYNEQFF. The CDR3 nucleotides are TGCAGCGTCGCAACCCGACAGGGATACAATGAGCAGTTCTTC.

This rearrangement joins TRBV27 to TRBJ2-7, with D maybe TRBD1 (6 bases). V was cut by 0 bases and J by 4 bases, with 16 bases left in between. The germline gives CDR1 MNHEY, CDR2 SMNVEV (reference sequence). This CDR3 contains 16 residues. The DNA of the CDR3 is TGTGCCAGCAGTTTATCGATGGCAGGGGAGTGGTACGAGCAGTACTTC. Its translation is CASSLSMAGEWYEQYF.

V and J are TRBV4-3 and TRBJ1-1; a weak D match, TRBD1 (6 bases). The CDR3 totals 15 residues. V lost 3 bases and J lost 1, with 12 bases in between. Germline CDR1 LGHNA, CDR2 YSLEER. The DNA for the CDR3 is TGCGCCAGCAGCCAGTTCCTGACAGGGAACACTGAAGCTTTCTTT. As protein: CASSQFLTGNTEAFF.

This chain links TRBV6-5 with TRBJ2-7; the D gene is possibly TRBD2 (6 bases). CDR1 MNHEY and CDR2 SVGAGI come from the germline V gene. The CDR3 length is 14 residues. Trimming took off 2 bases at V and 9 bases at J, with 17 bases between the two ends. The CDR3 coding sequence is TGTGCCAGCAGTTACCACCGACTAGATGCCGTGCAGTACTTC. It encodes CASSYHRLDAVQYF.

The rearrangement links TRBV19 to TRBJ1-3; 8 bases line up with TRBD1. This CDR3 is built from 14 residues. The V segment lost 8 bases and the J segment 2 bases; nucleotides outside the gene matches: 5. Germline V gives CDR1 LNHDA, CDR2 SQIVND (reference sequence). The CDR3 sequence is CASLEDRAGNTIYF. The CDR3 coding sequence is TGTGCCAGTCTGGAGGACAGGGCTGGAAACACCATATATTTT.

V and J are TRBV9 and TRBJ1-1, with 11 bases matching TRBD1. CDR3 length: 15 amino acids. Germline loops: CDR1 SGDLS, CDR2 YYNGEE. Losses at the gene ends were 0 bases for V and 7 bases for J; bases not matched to a gene: 5. The CDR3 DNA follows: TGTGCCAGCAGCGTAGTCGGGACAGGGGGTGATGAAGCTTTCTTT. Residues: CASSVVGTGGDEAFF.

This clone was found a few times. The chain couples TRBV6-1 to TRBJ2-1; 11 nucleotides line up with TRBD2. The CDR3 is made up of 15 amino acids. The ends lost 1 base at V and 5 bases at J; junction bases unmatched: 1. Germline V CDR1 and CDR2: MNHNS, SASEGT. The CDR3 spells CASSEGLAGHNEQFF. The CDR3 bases are TGTGCCAGCAGTGAAGGACTAGCGGGGCACAATGAGCAGTTCTTC.

V gene TRBV5-8 combines with J gene TRBJ1-3; D unresolved. The CDR3 is 17 amino acids. Trimming cost V 0 bases and J 0 bases, with 13 bases left between them. In germline, CDR1 is SGHTS, CDR2 YDEGEE. The DNA for the CDR3 is TGTGCCAGCAGCTTGGGGGCAGCCTCCGGCTCTGGAAACACCATATATTTT. Translation gives CASSLGAASGSGNTIYF.

This clone was observed once. The chain employs TRBV2 and TRBJ2-1, with D perhaps TRBD2 (7 bases). The CDR3 totals 15 residues. Germline CDR1 and CDR2: SNHLY and FYNNEI. V was trimmed by 0 bases and J by 7 bases, leaving 13 bases between them. CDR3 protein: CASSEAAGASNEQFF. The CDR3 region has the DNA TGTGCCAGCAGTGAAGCGGCGGGGGCGAGTAATGAGCAGTTCTTC.

This rearrangement joins TRBV11-2 to TRBJ1-2; D remains unclear. Deletions cut 5 bases from V and 5 bases from J, with 15 bases between. The CDR3 sequence is 14 residues long. CDR1 is SGHAT, CDR2 FQNNGV, per germline. CDR3 amino acids: CASSPGGYRYGYTF. CDR3 nucleotide sequence: TGTGCCAGCAGCCCAGGCGGGTACCGGTATGGCTACACCTTC.

This rearrangement joins TRBV13 to TRBJ2-7, with 7 bases matching TRBD1. In germline, CDR1 is PRHDT, CDR2 FYEKMQ (reference sequence). The CDR3 totals 15 residues. Unmatched junction bases numbered 7, after V lost 5 bases and J lost 0 bases. CDR3 in amino acids: CASSIYRGSSYEQYF. The DNA of the CDR3 is TGTGCCAGCAGCATCTACAGGGGTAGCTCCTACGAGCAGTACTTC.